Given below is one TCR beta chain in context. What it binds is unknown. Profiled with immunoSEQ multiplex PCR; TCRdb holds only in-frame clones, not every one. The sample consists of 4,000 to 4,500 clones, 60% to 85% of them appearing once. These data are taken from a study of blood T cell dynamics during melanoma immunotherapy. Study conclusions and caveats: At W3, later disease-control patients showed bifurcated PBMC repertoire changes, unlike progressors. The study could not tell melanoma-specific clones from general immune activation.

Noted time point: week 3, after first cycle of checkpoint inhibitor. This receptor was taken from a human donor with melanoma. Sequenced material: blood, taken from a patient treated with checkpoint blockade.

This CDR3 reads CASSLSSYEQYF. CDR3 sequence (DNA): TGTGCCAGCAGCTTAAGCTCCTACGAGCAGTACTTC. J is TRBJ2-5 and V is TRBV6-6; the D is unclear. The J call could be wrong; TRBJ2-7 is a better fit for the DNA end. The germline CDR1 and CDR2 sequences are MNHNY and SVGAGI (reference sequence). This CDR3 contains 12 residues.